Below, 3 T cell receptor beta chains from the same sample are listed, as sequenced in a study of blood T cells in healthy people across ages (dated by TCRdb to between 2014 and 2017). The library was prepared using 5' RACE. The sequencer was an Illumina HiSeq 2500. The second PCR ran for roughly 7 to 11 cycles and used a J-beta primer mix along with a sample-barcoded 5' primer. TCRdb reprocessing: public reads trimmed at Q25 with fastp, clones called with MiXCR, in-frame beta chains kept. Records with the same CDR3 protein are collapsed into one entry carrying the most frequent genes and DNA. Within this sample are 800,000 or so distinct CDR3 sequences, with roughly 25% of them counted one time only. Jointly, the top ten make up around 3.6% of the sample. These data were also reused for a study on T cells of mothers and their children.

The sequencing sample was made of blood. The receptors originated from a boy under 18 in good health.

The chain has TRBV12-3 or TRBV12-4 and TRBJ1-1; 7 nucleotides match TRBD1. Losses at the gene ends were 5 bases for V and 0 bases for J; bases not matched to a gene: 12. The CDR3 runs to 17 residues. This CDR3 is CASSISGQLVMNTEAFF. In nucleotides, the CDR3 is TGTGCCAGCAGTATCTCGGGACAGTTAGTTATGAACACTGAAGCTTTCTTT.

The chain has TRBV6-5 and TRBJ2-3; 12 nucleotides match TRBD2. Trimming at V came to 4 bases and at J to 0 bases, leaving 5 bases not matched to a gene. Germline CDR1 and CDR2: MNHEY and SVGAGI. This CDR3 is built from 17 residues. CDR3 coding DNA: TGTGCCAGCAGTTCGACTGGACTAGCGGGGAGCACAGATACGCAGTATTTT. Its protein product is CASSSTGLAGSTDTQYF.

In this sample, this clonotype turned up a few times. The V call is TRBV12-3 or TRBV12-4, the J call TRBJ2-4; D unclear. This CDR3 is 15 amino acids long. V was clipped by 2 bases and J by 2 bases, with 10 bases between them. The CDR3: CASSLISSPKNIQYF. The CDR3 bases are TGTGCCAGCAGTTTAATCTCCAGTCCCAAAAACATTCAGTACTTC.